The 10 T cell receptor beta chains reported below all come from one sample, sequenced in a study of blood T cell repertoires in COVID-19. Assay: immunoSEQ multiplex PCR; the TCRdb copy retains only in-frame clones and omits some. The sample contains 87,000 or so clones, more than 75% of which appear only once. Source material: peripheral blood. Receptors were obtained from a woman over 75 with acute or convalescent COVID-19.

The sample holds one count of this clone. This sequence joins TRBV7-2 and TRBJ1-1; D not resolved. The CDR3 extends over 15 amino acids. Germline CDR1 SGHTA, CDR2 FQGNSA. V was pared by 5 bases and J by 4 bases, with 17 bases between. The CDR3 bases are TGTGCCAGCAGCCGCAGGACTCACACGGGCACTGAAGCTTTCTTT. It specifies CASSRRTHTGTEAFF.

CDR3 in amino acids: CASSMGLNEQYF. DNA for the CDR3: TGTGCCAGTAGTATGGGACTGAACGAGCAGTACTTC. This chain connects TRBV19 to TRBJ2-7, with D maybe TRBD2 (6 bases). V lost 3 bases and J 5 bases, leaving 8 bases between the germline ends. From germline, CDR1 is LNHDA and CDR2 SQIVND (reference sequence). The CDR3 loop spans 12 amino acids. Full variable domain (remainder filled in from reference TRBV19 and TRBJ2-7): DGGITQSPKYLFRKEGQNVTLSCEQNLNHDAMYWYRQDPGQGLRLIYYSQIVNDFQKGDIAEGYSVSREKKESFPLTVTSAQKNPTAFYLCASSMGLNEQYFGPGTRLTVT.

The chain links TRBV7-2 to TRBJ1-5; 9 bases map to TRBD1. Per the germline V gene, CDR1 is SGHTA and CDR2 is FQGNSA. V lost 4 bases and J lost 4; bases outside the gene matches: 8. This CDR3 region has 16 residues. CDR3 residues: CASSYHGTGSNQPQHF. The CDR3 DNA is TGTGCCAGCAGCTACCATGGGACAGGGTCAAATCAGCCCCAGCATTTT.

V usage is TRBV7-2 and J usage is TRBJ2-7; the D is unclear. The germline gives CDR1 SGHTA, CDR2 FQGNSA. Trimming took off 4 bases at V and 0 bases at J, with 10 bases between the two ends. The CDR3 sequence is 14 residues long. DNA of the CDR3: TGTGCCAGCAGCTGGGCTGAGAGCTCCTACGAGCAGTACTTC. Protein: CASSWAESSYEQYF.

The CDR3 coding sequence is TGCGCCAGCAGCATGGGGCCAAAGTTGAACACTGAAGCTTTCTTT. It translates to CASSMGPKLNTEAFF. The chain couples TRBV5-1 to TRBJ1-1; tentatively, D is TRBD1 (5 bases). Looked up from germline, CDR1 is SGHRS and CDR2 is YFSETQ. The CDR3 totals 15 residues. Trimming took off 4 bases at V and 0 bases at J, with 13 bases between the two ends.

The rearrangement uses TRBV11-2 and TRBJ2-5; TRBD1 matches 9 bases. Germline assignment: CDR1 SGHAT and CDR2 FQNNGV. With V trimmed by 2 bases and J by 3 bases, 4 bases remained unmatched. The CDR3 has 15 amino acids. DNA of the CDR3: TGTGCCAGCAGCTTACCCGGGACAGGGAAAGAGACCCAGTACTTC. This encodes CASSLPGTGKETQYF.

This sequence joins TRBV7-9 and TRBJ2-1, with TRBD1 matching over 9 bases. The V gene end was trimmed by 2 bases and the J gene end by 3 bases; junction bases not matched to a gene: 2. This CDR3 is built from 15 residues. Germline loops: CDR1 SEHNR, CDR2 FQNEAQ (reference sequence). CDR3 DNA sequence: TGTGCCAGCAGCTTACGGGACAGGGACTACAATGAGCAGTTCTTC. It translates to CASSLRDRDYNEQFF.

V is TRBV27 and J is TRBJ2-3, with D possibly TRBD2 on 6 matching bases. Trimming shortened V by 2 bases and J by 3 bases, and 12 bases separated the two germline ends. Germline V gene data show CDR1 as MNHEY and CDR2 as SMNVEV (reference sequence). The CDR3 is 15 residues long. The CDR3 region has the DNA TGTGCCAGCAGTTTACGACCGGGACTGACAGATACGCAGTATTTT. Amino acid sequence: CASSLRPGLTDTQYF.

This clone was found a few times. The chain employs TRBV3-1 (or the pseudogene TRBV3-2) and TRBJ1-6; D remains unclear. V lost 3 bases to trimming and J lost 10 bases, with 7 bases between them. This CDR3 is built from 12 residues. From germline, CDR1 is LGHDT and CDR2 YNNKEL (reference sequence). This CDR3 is CASSHIQSPLHF. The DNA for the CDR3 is TGTGCCAGCAGCCATATTCAGTCACCCCTCCACTTT.

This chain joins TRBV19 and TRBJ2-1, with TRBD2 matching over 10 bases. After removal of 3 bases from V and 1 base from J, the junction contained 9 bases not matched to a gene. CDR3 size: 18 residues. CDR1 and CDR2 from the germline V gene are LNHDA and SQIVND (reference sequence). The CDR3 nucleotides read TGTGCCAGTAGTATTAGGGGAGCGGGAGGGCCGTCCTACAATGAGCAGTTCTTC. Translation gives CASSIRGAGGPSYNEQFF. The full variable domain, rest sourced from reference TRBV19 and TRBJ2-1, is DGGITQSPKYLFRKEGQNVTLSCEQNLNHDAMYWYRQDPGQGLRLIYYSQIVNDFQKGDIAEGYSVSREKKESFPLTVTSAQKNPTAFYLCASSIRGAGGPSYNEQFFGPGTRLTVL.